This TCR beta chain was recorded in a study of blood T cell repertoires in COVID-19. In the study overall: Whether acute or convalescent, the COVID-19 samples came from the United States, Italy and Spain. From T cells, B-cell-depleted T cells, or PBMCs came the material, which was cDNA or gDNA.

Seattle patients were enrolled during active infection and followed longitudinally. The germline gives CDR1 SEHNR, CDR2 FQNEAQ (reference sequence). The CDR3 sequence is 16 residues long. Trimming cost V 0 bases and J 1 base, with 10 bases left between them. Per the authors' pipeline: Nucleated cell number was recorded as an estimate derived from reference gene primer amplification. Using immunoSEQ multiplex PCR, the repertoire was profiled, and TCRdb retains in-frame clones only, with some absent. The DNA was the basis for D and trimming; V, J and clone size are from that table. The repertoire consists of about 160,000 clones, with 87% occurring once and the leading ten covering 10%.

The genes are TRBV7-9 and TRBJ1-5; D ambiguous. The sequence came from a woman aged 70-85 years with COVID-19, enrolled during active disease. The specimen was peripheral blood. As DNA, the CDR3 is TGTGCCAGCAGCTTAGCGCCGGGAGGGAGCAATCAGCCCCAGCATTTT. Translated, it gives CASSLAPGGSNQPQHF.